The entry below describes one T cell receptor beta chain. Its antigen is unknown. TCR beta CDR3 sequences were amplified from RNA transcripts. A set of HTBI primers served as the primers for a first-round RT-PCR of the TCR CDR3. TCRdb called the multiplex PCR reads again in MiXCR, with one record for every CDR3 protein. The sample holds 480,000 or so distinct CDR3 sequences, around 15% seen once. This sample is part of a study of T cells in Graves' hyperthyroidism and ophthalmopathy. Findings and limits, study-wide: A 13 V-J signature model discriminated ophthalmopathy versus stable hyperthyroidism.

V lost 3 bases to trimming and J lost 5 bases, with 15 bases between them. This CDR3 is built from 15 residues. The germline V gene has CDR1 SNHLY and CDR2 FYNNEI. The V gene is TRBV2, the J gene TRBJ2-3, with D possibly being TRBD1 (6 bases). The sequence was obtained from a young woman with Graves' hyperthyroidism. Sequencing was carried out using blood. The CDR3 DNA sequence: TGTGCCAGCAGTGATTGGGGCAGGGGTAAAGATACGCAGTATTTT. Translated: CASSDWGRGKDTQYF.